Listed here are 23 T cell receptor beta chains from one sample, sequenced in a study of blood T cell repertoires in COVID-19. The assay was immunoSEQ multiplex PCR, and TCRdb's table has in-frame clones only and misses some. The table lists over 150,000 clones, about 87% of them singletons. Sequencing was performed on peripheral blood. The receptors stem from an elderly woman with COVID-19, enrolled during active disease.

In this sample, this clone turned up once. The genes are TRBV27 and TRBJ2-5; TRBD2 aligns across 11 bases. Trimming removed 4 bases from V and 7 bases from J; junction bases left unmatched: 8. Germline V lookup: CDR1 MNHEY, CDR2 SMNVEV (reference sequence). The CDR3 length is 15 residues. The CDR3 here is CASSSPTSGKRTQYF. CDR3 sequence (DNA): TGTGCCAGCAGTTCCCCGACTAGCGGGAAGAGGACCCAGTACTTC.

The chain has TRBV5-5 and TRBJ1-1; D unresolved. The length of the CDR3 is 12 residues. Trimming removed 0 bases at V and 10 bases at J, with 10 bases between. Per the germline V gene, CDR1 is SGHKS and CDR2 is YYEKEE (reference sequence). DNA of the CDR3: TGTGCCAGCAGCTTGGTTGGGGAGATAGCTTTCTTT. It is translated as CASSLVGEIAFF.

The chain combines TRBV10-1 with TRBJ2-4; 14 bases line up with TRBD2. The CDR3 runs 18 residues. Germline V CDR1 and CDR2: WNHNN, SYGVQD (reference sequence). After removal of 2 bases from V and 7 bases from J, the junction contained 10 bases not matched to a gene. The chain's CDR3 is CASSEPPGLAGVENIQYF. CDR3 DNA sequence: TGCGCCAGCAGTGAGCCCCCGGGACTAGCGGGAGTGGAGAACATTCAGTACTTC.

The chain employs TRBV27 and TRBJ1-1; TRBD1 might be the D (6 bases). The V and J ends lost 6 bases and 3 bases respectively, with 11 bases between them. This CDR3 region has 13 residues. Germline V gene lookup returns CDR1 MNHEY and CDR2 SMNVEV (reference sequence). CDR3 loop: CASRGNRDTEAFF. CDR3 bases: TGTGCCAGCAGGGGGAACAGGGACACTGAAGCTTTCTTT.

In this sample, this clone turned up a few times. The chain combines TRBV4-1 with TRBJ2-7, with 10 bases matching TRBD2. The V and J ends lost 6 bases and 2 bases, in that order; junction bases with no gene match: 7. Looked up from germline, CDR1 is MGHRA and CDR2 is YSYEKL. This CDR3 is built from 15 residues. The CDR3 loop reads CASSIQAGGPYEQYF. The DNA of the CDR3 is TGCGCCAGCAGTATCCAAGCGGGAGGGCCCTACGAGCAGTACTTC.

The V call is TRBV28, the J call TRBJ1-1; no firm D call. From germline, CDR1 is MDHEN and CDR2 SYDVKM. This CDR3 is 13 amino acids long. V gave up 4 bases and J gave up 3 bases, with 9 bases separating them. As DNA, the CDR3 is TGTGCCAGCAGTTCACCGCCAGACACTGAAGCTTTCTTT. It specifies CASSSPPDTEAFF.

This clone was detected once. The CDR3 region is CASSRESSISEQYF. For the CDR3, the DNA is TGTGCCAGCAGCCGGGAGTCCTCTATTTCCGAGCAGTACTTC. This chain uses TRBV5-4 with TRBJ2-7; tentative D call: TRBD2 (6 bases). The CDR3 covers 14 residues. V was cut by 4 bases and J by 6 bases, with 17 bases left in between. Germline V gene lookup returns CDR1 SGHNT and CDR2 YYREEE (reference sequence).

This chain uses TRBV6-2 or TRBV6-3 with TRBJ2-7; 8 bases agree with TRBD2. This CDR3 is 20 amino acids long. The V and J ends lost 4 bases and 3 bases, in that order; junction bases with no gene match: 23. CDR1 and CDR2 from the germline V gene are MNHEY and SVGEGT. The CDR3 region has the DNA TGTGCCAGCAGTTCGTACAGAGGACTAGCCCTGGATAGGTTGGGCTACGAGCAGTACTTC. This translates into CASSSYRGLALDRLGYEQYF.

This chain uses TRBV6-5 with TRBJ2-7, with TRBD2 matching over 13 bases. V shed 6 bases and J 7 bases; nucleotides not matched to a gene: 9. Looked up from germline, CDR1 is MNHEY and CDR2 is SVGAGI. The CDR3 sequence is 15 residues long. The CDR3, as DNA: TGTGCCAGCAGCTCCGGGACTAGCGGGGTGGGGGAGCAGTACTTC. Protein: CASSSGTSGVGEQYF.

The chain links TRBV6-5 to TRBJ2-7; a weak D match, TRBD1 (6 bases). Germline-derived CDR1 and CDR2 are MNHEY and SVGAGI. The V gene lost 7 bases and the J gene lost 7 bases, with 20 bases spanning the gap. The CDR3 covers 14 residues. Here the CDR3 reads CASMPDRVNLEQYF. DNA for the CDR3: TGTGCCAGCATGCCGGACAGAGTTAACTTGGAGCAGTACTTC.

V usage is TRBV9 and J usage is TRBJ1-6; tentatively, D is TRBD1 (5 bases). The germline V gene encodes CDR1 SGDLS and CDR2 YYNGEE. Trimming cost V 0 bases and J 8 bases, with 6 bases left between them. This CDR3 contains 13 residues. Here the CDR3 reads CASSVVGDSPLHF. In DNA, the CDR3 is TGTGCCAGCAGCGTAGTAGGGGATTCACCCCTCCACTTT.

V and J are TRBV2 and TRBJ2-7; the D gene is possibly TRBD2 (5 bases). V was pared by 3 bases and J by 9 bases, with 12 bases between. CDR1 and CDR2 from the germline V gene are SNHLY and FYNNEI. The CDR3 extends over 12 amino acids. The CDR3 nucleotides are TGTGCCAGCAGTGATCTGGGGAGTGGGCAGTACTTC. Its translation: CASSDLGSGQYF.

The CDR3 loop is CASRPRDRGLVTEAFF. In DNA, the CDR3 is TGTGCCAGCAGGCCCCGGGACAGGGGGCTTGTCACTGAAGCTTTCTTT. This chain joins TRBV6-6 and TRBJ1-1; 12 nucleotides agree with TRBD1. The ends lost 6 bases at V and 4 bases at J; junction bases unmatched: 9. This CDR3 is built from 16 residues. Germline V gene lookup returns CDR1 MNHNY and CDR2 SVGAGI (reference sequence).

The gene calls are TRBV6-1 and TRBJ1-5, with D possibly TRBD1 on 5 matching bases. The V and J ends lost 1 base and 7 bases respectively, with 8 bases between them. The CDR3 length is 13 residues. Germline CDR1 MNHNS, CDR2 SASEGT. The CDR3 sequence is CASSEVWGQPQHF. The CDR3 DNA is TGTGCCAGCAGTGAAGTCTGGGGCCAGCCCCAGCATTTT.

The chain recombines TRBV7-9 with TRBJ1-2; D is undetermined. Between the trimmed V and J ends, which lost 5 bases and 1 base, there was a span of 5 bases. CDR3 length: 12 residues. Germline-derived CDR1 and CDR2 are SEHNR and FQNEAQ (reference sequence). The CDR3 bases are TGTGCCAGCAGCCGGGGTAACTATGGCTACACCTTC. Protein: CASSRGNYGYTF.

This clone was seen a few times. The genes are TRBV19 and TRBJ1-5, with 7 bases that match TRBD1. The CDR3 is made up of 15 amino acids. Germline CDR1 is LNHDA and CDR2 is SQIVND (reference sequence). V lost 6 bases and J lost 2; bases outside the gene matches: 7. Here the CDR3 reads CASRRQGERNQPQHF. The CDR3 bases are TGTGCCAGTAGGAGACAGGGAGAACGCAATCAGCCCCAGCATTTT.

V is TRBV12-3 or TRBV12-4 and J is TRBJ1-4; perhaps TRBD1 as D (5 bases). This CDR3 region has 13 residues. Trimming took off 6 bases at V and 6 bases at J, with 11 bases between the two ends. This CDR3 reads CASRRGGDEKLFF. The CDR3 nucleotides read TGTGCCAGCAGACGGGGGGGAGATGAAAAACTGTTTTTT.

The gene calls are TRBV7-9 and TRBJ2-1, with a possible D match to TRBD2 (7 bases). With 5 bases removed from V and 6 bases from J, the gap between germline ends came to 17 bases. Germline CDR1 is SEHNR and CDR2 is FQNEAQ (reference sequence). The CDR3 totals 15 residues. The DNA for the CDR3 is TGTGCCAGCAGCCCTTTTGTGGGAGGGGGCAATGAGCAGTTCTTC. This sequence encodes CASSPFVGGGNEQFF.

The V and J genes are TRBV28 and TRBJ1-1, with 9 bases matching TRBD1. V shed 2 bases and J 11 bases; nucleotides not matched to a gene: 6. This CDR3 region has 13 residues. Germline CDR1 MDHEN, CDR2 SYDVKM. The CDR3 is CASSLTQTGGAFF. CDR3 sequence (DNA): TGTGCCAGCAGTTTAACTCAGACAGGGGGTGCTTTCTTT.

This rearrangement joins TRBV7-9 to TRBJ2-3; tentatively, D is TRBD1 (5 bases). The germline V gene encodes CDR1 SEHNR and CDR2 FQNEAQ (reference sequence). The ends were cut back, 1 base at V and 1 base at J, with 9 bases in the middle. The length of the CDR3 is 15 residues. The CDR3 region has the DNA TGTGCCAGCAGCTTAGACGGACAAGGCACAGATACGCAGTATTTT. Amino acids: CASSLDGQGTDTQYF.

The chain uses TRBV10-1 and TRBJ2-3; tentative D call: TRBD2 (5 bases). Trimming cost V 0 bases and J 0 bases, with 10 bases left between them. Germline V gene data show CDR1 as WNHNN and CDR2 as SYGVQD (reference sequence). This CDR3 is 16 amino acids long. In DNA, the CDR3 is TGCGCCAGCAGTGAGTCGTTCGAGCGGAGCACAGATACGCAGTATTTT. As protein: CASSESFERSTDTQYF.

CDR3 amino acids: CASSRVGARGYEQYF. DNA of the CDR3: TGTGCCAGCAGTCGGGTTGGCGCGCGCGGCTACGAGCAGTACTTC. This chain links TRBV6-6 with TRBJ2-7; D is ambiguous. The CDR3 length is 15 residues. Per germline, CDR1 MNHNY and CDR2 SVGAGI (reference sequence). Trimming removed 5 bases from V and 3 bases from J, with 17 bases in between.

V and J are TRBV20-1 and TRBJ1-3; 9 bases align to TRBD1. The CDR3 covers 18 residues. The junction had 19 bases not matched to a gene; V was cut back by 3 bases and J by 7 bases. Germline-derived CDR1 and CDR2 are DFQATT and SNEGSKA (reference sequence). The CDR3 is CSASRGTGQGPLGNTIYF. For the CDR3, the DNA is TGCAGTGCTAGTCGGGGTACGGGACAGGGCCCTCTGGGGAACACCATATATTTT.